These T cell receptor beta chains were read from a single sample in a study of blood T cell repertoires in COVID-19. The assay was immunoSEQ multiplex PCR, and TCRdb's table has in-frame clones only and misses some. The data show 130,000 to 150,000 clones, roughly 88% seen once. Sample: PBMCs or T cells enriched from blood (not recorded which). All receptors derive from a woman aged 25 to 39 with acute COVID-19. Both conserved end residues are part of each CDR3. Each record gives: D gene, clone size, J gene, V gene, CDR3 DNA, CDR3 protein. D genes are given only for firm matches. Clone size, where shown, is once, few, many, or a class for clones that have expanded.

d_gene: TRBD1
abundance: NA
j_gene: TRBJ2-7
v_gene: TRBV11-3
CDR3nt: TGTGCCAGCAGCTACGGACAGGGGGCCTCCTACGAGCAGTACTTC
CDR3aa: CASSYGQGASYEQYF

d_gene: TRBD1
abundance: NA
j_gene: TRBJ2-1
v_gene: TRBV18
CDR3nt: TGTGCCAGCTCACCAGGAGCCGGGACAGGTTACAATGAGCAGTTCTTC
CDR3aa: CASSPGAGTGYNEQFF

d_gene: NA
abundance: NA
j_gene: TRBJ2-7
v_gene: TRBV27
CDR3nt: TGTGCCAGCAGTTGGAACGGACAGTTTGCCTACGAGCAGTACTTC
CDR3aa: CASSWNGQFAYEQYF

d_gene: TRBD1
abundance: NA
j_gene: TRBJ1-5
v_gene: TRBV28
CDR3nt: TGTGCCAGCAGTTTTAGGGGGCGCGATAATCAGCCCCAGCATTTT
CDR3aa: CASSFRGRDNQPQHF

d_gene: NA
abundance: NA
j_gene: TRBJ1-2
v_gene: TRBV18
CDR3nt: TGTGCCAGCTCACCCGGCGCCCAATCAGGGGACTATGGCTACACCTTC
CDR3aa: CASSPGAQSGDYGYTF

d_gene: NA
abundance: NA
j_gene: TRBJ1-1
v_gene: TRBV5-6
CDR3nt: TGTGCCAGCAGCTTGAGGAGATTCGGTGGTGAAGCTTTCTTT
CDR3aa: CASSLRRFGGEAFF

d_gene: TRBD2
abundance: NA
j_gene: TRBJ2-7
v_gene: TRBV6-6
CDR3nt: TGTGCCAGCACGGGGGGGGGTGTATCCTACGAGCAGTACTTC
CDR3aa: CASTGGGVSYEQYF

d_gene: NA
abundance: few
j_gene: TRBJ1-5
v_gene: TRBV19
CDR3nt: TGTGCCAGACCTCAGGTTTATAGCAATCAGCCCCAGCATTTT
CDR3aa: CARPQVYSNQPQHF

d_gene: NA
abundance: NA
j_gene: TRBJ1-6
v_gene: TRBV6-2/TRBV6-3
CDR3nt: TGTGCCAGCAGCCCATTAGTCGTGGGAGCCCTCCACTTT
CDR3aa: CASSPLVVGALHF

d_gene: NA
abundance: NA
j_gene: TRBJ2-1
v_gene: TRBV5-5
CDR3nt: TGTGCCAGCAGCTTGGCCTTGGGCGCCTCCTACAATGAGCAGTTCTTC
CDR3aa: CASSLALGASYNEQFF

d_gene: NA
abundance: NA
j_gene: TRBJ1-6
v_gene: TRBV5-8
CDR3nt: TGTGCCAGCAGCTTGAGTTTTAGCTCCTATAATTCACCCCTCCACTTT
CDR3aa: CASSLSFSSYNSPLHF

d_gene: NA
abundance: NA
j_gene: TRBJ2-7
v_gene: TRBV29-1
CDR3nt: TGCAGCGTCCGACCCAGGGAATTGGGCTCCTACGAGCAGTACTTC
CDR3aa: CSVRPRELGSYEQYF

d_gene: TRBD1
abundance: once
j_gene: TRBJ1-2
v_gene: TRBV10-3
CDR3nt: TGTGCCATCAGTGGCCGCGGACAGGAGGCGCCCTATGGCTACACCTTC
CDR3aa: CAISGRGQEAPYGYTF

d_gene: TRBD1
abundance: few
j_gene: TRBJ2-3
v_gene: TRBV11-2
CDR3nt: TGTGCCAGCACGCAGGGGGTGACAGGGAAAACAGATACGCAGTATTTT
CDR3aa: CASTQGVTGKTDTQYF

d_gene: NA
abundance: NA
j_gene: TRBJ1-3
v_gene: TRBV7-2
CDR3nt: TGTGCCAGCAGCTTAGGGGGGGTAGCCGGAAACACCATATATTTT
CDR3aa: CASSLGGVAGNTIYF

d_gene: TRBD1
abundance: NA
j_gene: TRBJ1-1
v_gene: TRBV29-1
CDR3nt: TGCAGCGTTGGGGGGACAGCGAACACTGAAGCTTTCTTT
CDR3aa: CSVGGTANTEAFF